The clone carrying this T cell receptor beta chain was picked up a small number of times. Its antigen is still unknown. Clones were read by immunoSEQ multiplex PCR, and TCRdb kept only the in-frame ones, dropping some. The table lists over 25,000 clones, over 80% of them singletons, with 2% to 2.5% in the top ten. Trimming stripped 1 base from V and 4 bases from J, with 20 bases between. This CDR3 spans 17 amino acids. Germline loops: CDR1 SGHTA, CDR2 FQGNSA. The data derive from a study of T cells in localized non-small cell lung cancer. Overall study findings and caveats: Appearing in adjacent lung were a median about 59 of the top 100 tumor clones. Investigators sequenced only a single tumor region, leaving heterogeneity possible. It was uninvolved adjacent lung that showed the highest T cell clonality, exceeding tumor. Longer overall survival was linked to higher blood T cell density.

Source: peripheral blood, taken before any cancer treatment. This receptor was obtained from a female donor at least 60 years old with stage I lung adenocarcinoma. J is TRBJ2-7 and V is TRBV7-2; D is perhaps TRBD2 (6 bases). This CDR3 is CASSLVGSSAAMYEQYF. In DNA, the CDR3 is TGTGCCAGCAGCTTAGTGGGTTCTAGCGCTGCTATGTACGAGCAGTACTTC.